Following are 10 T cell receptor beta chains from one sample sequenced in a study of CDR3 diversity in severe acne (dated by TCRdb to about 2019). Library preparation employed PCR. Instrument used: Illumina HiSeq 2000. TCRdb reprocessing: public reads trimmed at Q25 with fastp, clones called with MiXCR, in-frame beta chains kept. Identical CDR3 protein sequences are pooled into one entry, listed with their most common genes and DNA. The table for this sample lists approximately 90,000 distinct CDR3 sequences; under 55% of them were counted only once. The ten largest account for 9.5% to 13% of the sample. Sequencing was done on a sample of blood. The receptors come from a male donor with severe acne vulgaris.

As for this clonotype: A read error is possible here, since a much larger clone lies one base away. The chain combines TRBV7-2 with TRBJ1-5; the match to TRBD1 covers 7 bases. Germline V CDR1 and CDR2: SGHTA, FQGNSA. This CDR3 has 16 amino acids. The CDR3 DNA reads TGTGCCAGCAGCTTATCGACAGGGAATGGCAATCAGCCCCAGCGTTTT. Translating it yields CASSLSTGNGNQPQRF.

This clonotype was seen a single time. V usage is TRBV10-3 and J usage is TRBJ2-3, with D uncertain. Trimming took 0 bases from V and 2 from J, leaving 3 bases between them. The CDR3 runs 13 residues. Germline V gene sequence: CDR1 ENHRY, CDR2 SYGVKD. In DNA, the CDR3 is TGTGCCATCAGTGAGTCGGTCACAGATACGCAGTATTTT. This codes for CAISESVTDTQYF.

This clonotype appeared many times. This chain connects TRBV4-3 to TRBJ2-1; no reliable D call. The V gene lost 0 bases and the J gene lost 7 bases, with 7 bases spanning the gap. Germline CDR1 reads LGHNA; CDR2 reads YSLEER. The CDR3 totals 13 residues. The CDR3 protein is CASSQEGRNEQFF. The CDR3 nucleotides read TGCGCCAGCAGCCAAGAAGGACGGAATGAGCAGTTCTTC.

The table lists this clonotype with a count of one. CDR3 residues: CASSEGQHSRGYTF. CDR3 nucleotides: TGTGCCAGCAGTGAAGGACAGCACTCTAGAGGCTACACCTTC. This chain links TRBV2 with TRBJ1-2, with D possibly being TRBD1 (5 bases). The V end was cut by 1 base, the J end by 8 bases, with 14 bases between. This CDR3 comprises 14 residues. Germline V CDR1 and CDR2: SNHLY, FYNNEI.

In this sample, this clonotype turned up once. The rearrangement joins TRBV12-3 or TRBV12-4 to TRBJ2-3; D is unclear. V was clipped by 4 bases and J by 5 bases, with 10 bases between them. This CDR3 has 13 amino acids. The CDR3 reads CASSSDAQDTQYF. CDR3 bases: TGTGCCAGCAGTTCCGACGCCCAAGATACGCAGTATTTT.

The chain is built from TRBV15 and TRBJ2-2; D unresolved. V was trimmed by 0 bases and J by 8 bases, leaving 4 bases between them. This CDR3 has 12 amino acids. Germline CDR1 LNHNV, CDR2 YYDKDF (reference sequence). The CDR3 reads CATSRESGELFF. The DNA for the CDR3 is TGTGCCACCAGCAGAGAATCAGGGGAGCTGTTTTTT.

The J gene is TRBJ2-3, the V gene TRBV7-3, with 7 bases lining up with TRBD2. CDR3 length equals 15 residues. Trimming took 6 bases from V and 0 from J; bases not matched to a gene: 6. Germline V gives CDR1 SGHTA, CDR2 FQGTGA. CDR3 DNA sequence: TGTGCCAGCAGGTTGGGGGGGACTAGCACAGATACGCAGTATTTT. This translates into CASRLGGTSTDTQYF.

With respect to this clonotype: A much larger clone is a single base away; this may be a read error. V is TRBV9 and J is TRBJ2-3, with a weak D call TRBD2 (7 bases). V gave up 10 bases and J gave up 4 bases, with 16 bases separating them. The V gene's germline CDR1 is SGDLS and CDR2 YYNGEE. This CDR3 is built from 13 residues. CDR3 in amino acids: CACKGEGPDTQYF. The DNA of the CDR3 is TGTGCCTGCAAGGGGGAGGGTCCAGATACGCAGTATTTT.

J is TRBJ2-7 and V is TRBV4-3, with D unresolved. The CDR3 consists of 13 residues. V was pared by 0 bases and J by 2 bases, with 5 bases between. Germline CDR1 LGHNA, CDR2 YSLEER. CDR3 sequence (DNA): TGCGCCAGCAGCCAAGATGGTCCCTACGAGCAGTACTTC. This sequence encodes CASSQDGPYEQYF.

At least ten counts were recorded for this clonotype. This chain links TRBV12-3 or TRBV12-4 with TRBJ1-1; D gene unclear. Trimming took off 2 bases at V and 1 base at J, with 5 bases between the two ends. This CDR3 contains 13 residues. The CDR3 loop is CASSLFQNTEAFF. In DNA, the CDR3 is TGTGCCAGCAGTTTATTTCAGAACACTGAAGCTTTCTTT.